This T cell receptor beta chain was retrieved from a study of blood T cell repertoires in COVID-19. Overall study context: The study drew acute and convalescent COVID-19 samples from the United States, Italy and Spain. PBMCs, B-cell-depleted T cells, or T cells provided the cDNA or gDNA that made up the material.

V gave up 6 bases and J gave up 2 bases; unmatched junction bases: 4. Germline V CDR1 and CDR2: SNHLY, FYNNEI. There are 14 residues in the CDR3. In the source study's methods: Reference gene primer amplification gave estimated nucleated cell counts. Generated by immunoSEQ multiplex PCR, the TCRdb table keeps only in-frame clones and is missing some. The V and J calls and clone size come from that table; D and trimming were worked out from the DNA. The sample holds some 150,000 clones, about 87% seen once. The chain has TRBV2 and TRBJ1-2; 9 positions match TRBD1. This TCR derives from a man aged 45-65 years who had recovered from COVID-19. Material for sequencing was peripheral blood. CDR3 region: CASRAGTGNYGYTF. The CDR3 bases are TGTGCCAGCAGAGCCGGGACAGGGAACTATGGCTACACCTTC.